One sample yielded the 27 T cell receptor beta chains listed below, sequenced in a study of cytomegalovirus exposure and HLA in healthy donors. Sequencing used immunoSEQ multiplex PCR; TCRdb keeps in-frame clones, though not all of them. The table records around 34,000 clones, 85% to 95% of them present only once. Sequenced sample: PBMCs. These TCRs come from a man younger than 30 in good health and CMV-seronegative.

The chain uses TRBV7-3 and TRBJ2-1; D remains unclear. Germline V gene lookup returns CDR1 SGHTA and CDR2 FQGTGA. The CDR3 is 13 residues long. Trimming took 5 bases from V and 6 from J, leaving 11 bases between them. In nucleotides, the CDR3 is TGTGCCAGCAGCCCCGGGTTGGGCAATGAGCAGTTCTTC. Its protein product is CASSPGLGNEQFF.

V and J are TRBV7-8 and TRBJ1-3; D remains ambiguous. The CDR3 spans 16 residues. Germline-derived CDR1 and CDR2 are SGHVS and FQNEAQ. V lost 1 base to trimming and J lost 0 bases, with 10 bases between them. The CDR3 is CASSLGTLASGNTIYF. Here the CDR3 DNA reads TGTGCCAGCAGCTTAGGAACGTTGGCCTCTGGAAACACCATATATTTT. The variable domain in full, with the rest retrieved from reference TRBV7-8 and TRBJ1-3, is GAGVSQSPRYKVAKRGQDVALRCDPISGHVSLFWYQQALGQGPEFLTYFQNEAQLDKSGLPSDRFFAERPEGSVSTLKIQRTQQEDSAVYLCASSLGTLASGNTIYFGEGSWLTVV.

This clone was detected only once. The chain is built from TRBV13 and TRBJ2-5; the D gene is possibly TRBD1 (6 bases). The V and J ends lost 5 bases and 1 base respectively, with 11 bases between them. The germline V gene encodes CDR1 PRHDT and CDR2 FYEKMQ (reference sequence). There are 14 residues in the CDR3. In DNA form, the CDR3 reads TGTGCCAGCAGCAGTCAGGGGCTCCAAGAGACCCAGTACTTC. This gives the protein CASSSQGLQETQYF.

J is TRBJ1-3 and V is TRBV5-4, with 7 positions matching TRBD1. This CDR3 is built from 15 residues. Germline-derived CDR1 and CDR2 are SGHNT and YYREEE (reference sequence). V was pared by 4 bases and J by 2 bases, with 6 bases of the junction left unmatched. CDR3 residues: CASSASQGAGNTIYF. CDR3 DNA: TGTGCCAGCAGCGCATCTCAGGGGGCTGGAAACACCATATATTTT. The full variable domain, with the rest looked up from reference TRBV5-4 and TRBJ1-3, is ETGVTQSPTHLIKTRGQQVTLRCSSQSGHNTVSWYQQALGQGPQFIFQYYREEENGRGNFPPRFSGLQFPNYSSELNVNALELDDSALYLCASSASQGAGNTIYFGEGSWLTVV.

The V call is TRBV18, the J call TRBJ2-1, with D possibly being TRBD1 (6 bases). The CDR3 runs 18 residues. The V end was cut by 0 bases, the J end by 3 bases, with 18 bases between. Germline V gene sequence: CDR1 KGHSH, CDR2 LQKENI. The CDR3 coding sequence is TGTGCCAGCTCACCACCGAAGCTTATGTCAGGGGACTACAATGAGCAGTTCTTC. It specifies CASSPPKLMSGDYNEQFF.

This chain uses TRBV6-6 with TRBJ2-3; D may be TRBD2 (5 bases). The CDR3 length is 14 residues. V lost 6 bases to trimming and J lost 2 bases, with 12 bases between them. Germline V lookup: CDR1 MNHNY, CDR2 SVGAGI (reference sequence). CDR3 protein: CASRYPGVTDTQYF. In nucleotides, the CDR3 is TGTGCCAGCAGGTATCCCGGGGTCACAGATACGCAGTATTTT.

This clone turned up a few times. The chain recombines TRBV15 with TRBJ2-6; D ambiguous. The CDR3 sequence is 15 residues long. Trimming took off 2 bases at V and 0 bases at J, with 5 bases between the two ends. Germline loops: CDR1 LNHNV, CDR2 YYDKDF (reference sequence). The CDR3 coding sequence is TGTGCCACCAGCAGACAAAACTCTGGGGCCAACGTCCTGACTTTC. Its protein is CATSRQNSGANVLTF.

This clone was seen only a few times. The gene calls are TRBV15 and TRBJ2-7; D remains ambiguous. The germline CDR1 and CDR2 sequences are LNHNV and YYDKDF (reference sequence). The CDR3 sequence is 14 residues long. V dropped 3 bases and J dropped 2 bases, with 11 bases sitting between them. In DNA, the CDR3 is TGTGCCACCAGCAGTGGTGACAAGACCTACGAGCAGTACTTC. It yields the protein CATSSGDKTYEQYF.

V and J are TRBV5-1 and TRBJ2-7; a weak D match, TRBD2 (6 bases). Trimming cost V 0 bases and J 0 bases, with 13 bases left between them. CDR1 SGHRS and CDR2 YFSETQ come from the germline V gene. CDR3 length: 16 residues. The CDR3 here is CASSLGGGGSSYEQYF. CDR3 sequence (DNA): TGCGCCAGCAGCTTGGGGGGAGGTGGGAGCTCCTACGAGCAGTACTTC.

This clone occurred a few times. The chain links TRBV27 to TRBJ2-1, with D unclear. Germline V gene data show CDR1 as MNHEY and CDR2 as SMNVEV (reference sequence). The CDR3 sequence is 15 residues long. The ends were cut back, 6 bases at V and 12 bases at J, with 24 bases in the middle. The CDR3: CASRPLGAASMAQFF. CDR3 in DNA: TGTGCCAGCAGACCCTTAGGAGCTGCCTCAATGGCGCAGTTCTTC.

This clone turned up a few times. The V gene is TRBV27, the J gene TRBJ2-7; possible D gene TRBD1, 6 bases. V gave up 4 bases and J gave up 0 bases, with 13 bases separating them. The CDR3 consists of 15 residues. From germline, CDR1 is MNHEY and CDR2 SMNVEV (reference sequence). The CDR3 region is CASSSQGSNSYEQYF. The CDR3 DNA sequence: TGTGCCAGCAGTTCCCAGGGGTCCAACTCCTACGAGCAGTACTTC.

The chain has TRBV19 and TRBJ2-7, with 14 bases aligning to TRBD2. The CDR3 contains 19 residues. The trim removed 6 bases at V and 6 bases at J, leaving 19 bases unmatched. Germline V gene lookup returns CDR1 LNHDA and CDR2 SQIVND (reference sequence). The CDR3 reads CASSSMGGLAGGSRLEQYF. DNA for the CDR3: TGTGCCAGTAGCTCCATGGGCGGACTAGCGGGGGGTTCGAGGCTCGAGCAGTACTTC. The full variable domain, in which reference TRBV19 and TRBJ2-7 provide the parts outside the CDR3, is DGGITQSPKYLFRKEGQNVTLSCEQNLNHDAMYWYRQDPGQGLRLIYYSQIVNDFQKGDIAEGYSVSREKKESFPLTVTSAQKNPTAFYLCASSSMGGLAGGSRLEQYFGPGTRLTVT.

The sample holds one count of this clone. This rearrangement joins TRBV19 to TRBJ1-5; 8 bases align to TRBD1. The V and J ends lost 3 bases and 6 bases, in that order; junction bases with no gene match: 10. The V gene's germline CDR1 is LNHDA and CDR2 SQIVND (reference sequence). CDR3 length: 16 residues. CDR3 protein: CASSIGTGGWGQPQHF. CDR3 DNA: TGTGCCAGTAGTATTGGTACAGGGGGTTGGGGTCAGCCCCAGCATTTT. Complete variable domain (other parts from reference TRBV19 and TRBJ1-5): DGGITQSPKYLFRKEGQNVTLSCEQNLNHDAMYWYRQDPGQGLRLIYYSQIVNDFQKGDIAEGYSVSREKKESFPLTVTSAQKNPTAFYLCASSIGTGGWGQPQHFGDGTRLSIL.

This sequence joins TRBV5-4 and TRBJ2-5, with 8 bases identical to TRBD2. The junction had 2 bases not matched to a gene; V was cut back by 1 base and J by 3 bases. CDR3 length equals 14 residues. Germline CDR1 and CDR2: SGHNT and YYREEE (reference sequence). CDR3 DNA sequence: TGTGCCAGCAGCTTGCCGGGACTAGAAGAGACCCAGTACTTC. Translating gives CASSLPGLEETQYF.

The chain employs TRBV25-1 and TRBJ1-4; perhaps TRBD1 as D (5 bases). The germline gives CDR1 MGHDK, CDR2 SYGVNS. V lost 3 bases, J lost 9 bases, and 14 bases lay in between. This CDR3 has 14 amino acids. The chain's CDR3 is CASSEGGPHQKLFF. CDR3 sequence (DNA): TGTGCCAGCAGTGAGGGGGGACCACACCAAAAACTGTTTTTT.

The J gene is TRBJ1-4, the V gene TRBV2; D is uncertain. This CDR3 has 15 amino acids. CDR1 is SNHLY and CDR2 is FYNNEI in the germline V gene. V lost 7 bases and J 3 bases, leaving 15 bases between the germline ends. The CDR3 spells CASKGRRSSNEKLFF. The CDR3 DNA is TGTGCCAGCAAAGGCAGGAGGTCTTCTAATGAAAAACTGTTTTTT.

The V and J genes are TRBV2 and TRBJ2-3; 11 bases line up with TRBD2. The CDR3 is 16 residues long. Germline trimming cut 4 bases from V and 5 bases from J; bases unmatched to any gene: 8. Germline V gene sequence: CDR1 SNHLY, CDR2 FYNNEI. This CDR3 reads CASSAGLAGGLDTQYF. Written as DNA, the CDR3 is TGTGCCAGCAGTGCCGGTTTAGCGGGAGGGTTAGATACGCAGTATTTT.

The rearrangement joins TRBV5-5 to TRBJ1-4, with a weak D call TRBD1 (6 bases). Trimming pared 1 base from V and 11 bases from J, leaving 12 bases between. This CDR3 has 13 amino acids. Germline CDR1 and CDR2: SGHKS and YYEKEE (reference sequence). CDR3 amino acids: CASSLRTVEKLFF. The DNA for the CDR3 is TGTGCCAGCAGCTTGCGGACAGTTGAGAAACTGTTTTTT.

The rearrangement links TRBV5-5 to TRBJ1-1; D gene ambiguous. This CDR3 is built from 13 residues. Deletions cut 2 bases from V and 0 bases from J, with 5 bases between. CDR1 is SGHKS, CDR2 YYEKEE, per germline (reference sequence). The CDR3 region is CASSFSLNTEAFF. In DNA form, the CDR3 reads TGTGCCAGCAGCTTCAGTCTGAACACTGAAGCTTTCTTT.

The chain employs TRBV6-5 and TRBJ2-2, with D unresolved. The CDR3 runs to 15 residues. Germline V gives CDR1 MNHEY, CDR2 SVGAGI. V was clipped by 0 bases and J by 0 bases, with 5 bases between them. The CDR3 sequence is CASSYSQPNTGELFF. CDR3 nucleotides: TGTGCCAGCAGTTACTCACAGCCGAACACCGGGGAGCTGTTTTTT.

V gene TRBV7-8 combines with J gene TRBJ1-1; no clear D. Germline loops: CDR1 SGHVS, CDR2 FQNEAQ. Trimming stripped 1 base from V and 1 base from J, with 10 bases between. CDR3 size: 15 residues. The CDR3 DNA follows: TGTGCCAGCAGCTTAGAAAGTTTGAGGAACACTGAAGCTTTCTTT. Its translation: CASSLESLRNTEAFF.

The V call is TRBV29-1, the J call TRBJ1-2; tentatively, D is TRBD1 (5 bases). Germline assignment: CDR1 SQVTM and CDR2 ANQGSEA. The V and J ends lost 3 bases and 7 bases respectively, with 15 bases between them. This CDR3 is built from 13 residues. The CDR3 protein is CSVDPGLSRGYTF. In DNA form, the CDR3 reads TGCAGCGTTGACCCAGGGTTGAGTCGTGGCTACACCTTC.

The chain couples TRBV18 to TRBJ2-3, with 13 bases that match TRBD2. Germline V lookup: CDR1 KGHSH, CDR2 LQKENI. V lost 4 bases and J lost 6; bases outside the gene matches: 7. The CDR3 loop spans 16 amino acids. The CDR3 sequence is CASSRRTSGRFDTQYF. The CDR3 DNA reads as TGTGCCAGCTCACGACGGACTAGCGGGAGATTTGATACGCAGTATTTT.

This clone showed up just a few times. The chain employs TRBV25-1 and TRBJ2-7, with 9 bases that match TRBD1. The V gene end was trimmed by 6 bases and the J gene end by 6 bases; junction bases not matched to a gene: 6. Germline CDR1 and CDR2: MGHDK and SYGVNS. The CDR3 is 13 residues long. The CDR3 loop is CASRDRGYSEQYF. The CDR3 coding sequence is TGTGCCAGCAGGGACAGGGGATACTCCGAGCAGTACTTC.

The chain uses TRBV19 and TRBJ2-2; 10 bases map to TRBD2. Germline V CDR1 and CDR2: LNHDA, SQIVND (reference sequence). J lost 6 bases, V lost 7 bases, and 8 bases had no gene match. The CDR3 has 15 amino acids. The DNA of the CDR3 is TGTGCCAGTAACCCTAGCGGGGGAGTCTCCGGGGAGCTGTTTTTT. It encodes CASNPSGGVSGELFF. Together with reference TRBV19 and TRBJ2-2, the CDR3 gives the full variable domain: DGGITQSPKYLFRKEGQNVTLSCEQNLNHDAMYWYRQDPGQGLRLIYYSQIVNDFQKGDIAEGYSVSREKKESFPLTVTSAQKNPTAFYLCASNPSGGVSGELFFGEGSRLTVL.

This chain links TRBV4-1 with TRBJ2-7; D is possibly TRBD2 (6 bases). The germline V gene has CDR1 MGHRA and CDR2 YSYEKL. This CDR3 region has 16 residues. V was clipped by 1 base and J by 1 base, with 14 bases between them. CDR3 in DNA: TGCGCCAGCAGCCAAGGGGCGGGGATAGATTCCTACGAGCAGTACTTC. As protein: CASSQGAGIDSYEQYF.

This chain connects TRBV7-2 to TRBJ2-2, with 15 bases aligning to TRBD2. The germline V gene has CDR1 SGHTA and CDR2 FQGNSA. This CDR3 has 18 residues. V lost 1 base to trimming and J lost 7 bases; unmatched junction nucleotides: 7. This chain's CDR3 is CASSLVGLAGGPIGELFF. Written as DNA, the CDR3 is TGTGCCAGCAGCTTAGTAGGACTAGCGGGGGGGCCGATCGGGGAGCTGTTTTTT.